This is a list of T cell receptor beta chains from one sample in a study of T cells in Graves' hyperthyroidism and ophthalmopathy. TCRdb fed the multiplex PCR reads into MiXCR, producing one record per CDR3 protein. Altogether 150,000 to 200,000 distinct CDR3 sequences are present, roughly 9.4% being singletons, with the ten largest covering approximately 20%. Material: blood. The receptors derive from a woman aged 18-29 years with Graves' hyperthyroidism that later progressed to Graves' ophthalmopathy. Both conserved end residues are part of each CDR3. Each record gives: J gene, CDR3 length, clone size, D gene, V gene, CDR3 DNA, CDR3 protein. A D gene is named only where the DNA matches it firmly. Clone size is shown for a subset of rows, as once, few, many or a class of expanded clone.

TRBJ1-1	14	many	TRBD1	TRBV12-5	TGTGCTAGTGGACAGGGACAGAGGAACACTGAAGCTTTCTTT	CASGQGQRNTEAFF
TRBJ1-1	15	.	.	TRBV6-1	TGTGCCAGCAGTCTTTCGCCCCGGGGGGGTACTGAAGCTTTCTTT	CASSLSPRGGTEAFF
TRBJ1-1	15	many	TRBD1	TRBV9	TGTGCCAGTTGGACAGGGGGCGAAGAGGACACTGAAGCTTTCTTT	CASWTGGEEDTEAFF
TRBJ2-7	16	many	TRBD1	TRBV20-1	TGCAGTGCTAGAGATTCTTCCGGGACAGGGACCTACGAGCAGTACTTC	CSARDSSGTGTYEQYF
TRBJ2-5	14	many	.	TRBV20-1	TGCAGTGCTAGAGATTTGTACATGCCGGAGACCCAGTACTTC	CSARDLYMPETQYF
TRBJ2-1	13	.	.	TRBV6-4	TGTGGCAGCAGTGACCGGGACAACAATGAGCAGTTCTTC	CGSSDRDNNEQFF
TRBJ1-3	14	few	TRBD1	TRBV20-1	TGCAGTGCTAGACAGGGGGCCGGGGGAAACACCATATATTTT	CSARQGAGGNTIYF
TRBJ2-7	14	.	.	TRBV29-1	TGCAGCGTTGAAGTAGGTGGTTTTAGTCCCGAGCAGTACTTC	CSVEVGGFSPEQYF
TRBJ2-5	15	many	.	TRBV13	TGTGCCAGCAGCTTAAGAAGCGGAAGTGGGGAGACCCAGTACTTC	CASSLRSGSGETQYF
TRBJ1-3	15	many	.	TRBV19	TGTGCCAGTAGTATAGAGGGGACCTCTGGAAACACCATATATTTT	CASSIEGTSGNTIYF
TRBJ2-3	14	many	.	TRBV29-1	TGCAGCGTTGGGAGGATCGTCGGGGGAGATACGCAGTATTTT	CSVGRIVGGDTQYF
TRBJ2-7	13	many	.	TRBV2	TGTGCCAGCAGTCCAGGGTTCCCCTACGAGCAGTACTTC	CASSPGFPYEQYF
TRBJ2-7	12	many	.	TRBV7-8	TGTGCCAGCAGCATCACGCCAGGAGAGCAGTACTTC	CASSITPGEQYF
TRBJ1-1	12	few	.	TRBV5-6	TGTGCCAGCAGCTTGGAGAGAAATGAAGCTTTCTTT	CASSLERNEAFF
TRBJ2-3	21	few	.	TRBV6-2/TRBV6-3	TGTGCCAGCAGTTACTCGAGCCCCACGAGGGTAGCCGGGAGCAAAGCAGATACGCAGTATTTT	CASSYSSPTRVAGSKADTQYF
TRBJ1-2	14	few	.	TRBV19	TGTGCCAGTAGTATTTTCTCCGATAACTATGGCTACACCTTC	CASSIFSDNYGYTF
TRBJ2-7	14	.	TRBD2	TRBV6-1	TGTGCCAGCAGTACTAGCGGTGGGTACTTGGAGCAGTACTTC	CASSTSGGYLEQYF
TRBJ2-7	16	many	.	TRBV28	TGTGCCAGCAGTTTAAGGAGGAGGGATGGTACGGTAGAGCAGTACTTC	CASSLRRRDGTVEQYF
TRBJ2-7	11	few	.	TRBV29-1	TGCAGCGTTGCACAGACCTACGAGCAGTACTTC	CSVAQTYEQYF
TRBJ1-2	12	many	TRBD1	TRBV12-3/TRBV12-4	TGTGCCAGCATCGGGGACAGCTATGGCTACACCTTC	CASIGDSYGYTF
TRBJ2-1	13	.	TRBD2	TRBV27	TGTGCCAGCAGTGATACTAGCGGGAGGGCCAGTTTCTTC	CASSDTSGRASFF
TRBJ2-1	13	many	.	TRBV19	TGTGCCTCAAACAGGGTTGCGGGCAATGAGCAGTTCTTC	CASNRVAGNEQFF
TRBJ2-5	14	many	.	TRBV7-2	TGTGCCAGCATCCTAAAGGGGGGTAGAAAGACCCAGTACTTC	CASILKGGRKTQYF
TRBJ2-2	14	many	.	TRBV27	TGTGCCAGCAGTTTATCGAGGGTTGCCGGGGAGCTGTTTTTT	CASSLSRVAGELFF
TRBJ2-3	14	many	TRBD2	TRBV29-1	TGCAGCGTTGCGGCTAGCGGGAAAGGGGGTACGCAGTATTTT	CSVAASGKGGTQYF
TRBJ1-1	15	once	.	TRBV2	TGTGCCAGCGCACTTCTTGCGGGGGAATACACTGAGGCTTTCTTT	CASALLAGEYTEAFF
TRBJ2-1	15	many	.	TRBV19	TGTGCCAGTAGTATAGCCCGGGACCCCCGCGATGAGCAGTTCTTC	CASSIARDPRDEQFF
TRBJ1-2	14	many	.	TRBV9	TGTGCCAGCAGCCGCCAAGGACAGCTTTATGGCTACACCTTC	CASSRQGQLYGYTF
TRBJ2-2	17	many	.	TRBV2	TGTGCCAGCAGTGAATATAGACCACAGGGCCGGGCCGGGGAGCTGTTTTTT	CASSEYRPQGRAGELFF